These 12 T cell receptor beta chains were all obtained from the same sample, sequenced in a study of identical twins. TCRdb used MiXCR to reprocess the 5' RACE reads, holding one entry per CDR3 protein. The table shows about 1.7 million distinct CDR3 sequences, with roughly 35% occurring only once. Material: cord blood. These TCRs come from a newborn girl in good health.

The rearrangement uses TRBV6-5 and TRBJ2-7; 12 nucleotides align to TRBD2. Germline CDR1 is MNHEY and CDR2 is SVGAGI. The CDR3 contains 16 residues. Trimming at V came to 6 bases and at J to 0 bases, leaving 6 bases not matched to a gene. The CDR3 here is CASRRGLAGLSYEQYF. CDR3 DNA: TGTGCCAGCAGGAGGGGACTAGCGGGTCTCTCCTACGAGCAGTACTTC.

This clonotype was seen ten or more times. This sequence joins TRBV12-3 or TRBV12-4 and TRBJ2-1; 7 nucleotides align to TRBD2. This CDR3 is built from 15 residues. The V gene end was trimmed by 1 base and the J gene end by 4 bases; junction bases not matched to a gene: 4. The CDR3: CASSLGGEGYNEQFF. The DNA for the CDR3 is TGTGCCAGCAGTTTAGGAGGGGAGGGGTACAATGAGCAGTTCTTC.

This chain uses TRBV6-5 with TRBJ1-2, with D unclear. In germline, CDR1 is MNHEY, CDR2 SVGAGI. V was shortened by 0 bases and J by 4 bases, with 9 bases between the two germline ends. This CDR3 contains 14 residues. The CDR3 region is CASSYSSGPYGYTF. CDR3 in DNA: TGTGCCAGCAGTTACTCGAGTGGCCCCTATGGCTACACCTTC.

The V and J genes are TRBV4-1 and TRBJ2-1, with TRBD1 identical over 11 bases. Germline CDR1 and CDR2: MGHRA and YSYEKL. CDR3 length: 18 amino acids. The junction had 12 bases not matched to a gene; V was cut back by 3 bases and J by 5 bases. CDR3 loop: CASSQLDYRDRGNNEQFF. CDR3 DNA sequence: TGCGCCAGCAGCCAGCTTGATTACCGGGACAGGGGGAACAATGAGCAGTTCTTC.

This clonotype was counted between two and nine times. This chain uses TRBV11-2 with TRBJ2-7; D unresolved. Germline CDR1 reads SGHAT; CDR2 reads FQNNGV. CDR3 length equals 16 residues. Trimming left V 0 bases short and J 0 bases short, with 12 bases between. The CDR3 sequence: CASSLDLRLDSYEQYF. CDR3 coding DNA: TGTGCCAGCAGCTTAGATCTGAGGCTAGACTCCTACGAGCAGTACTTC.

This clonotype was found many times. CDR3 nucleotide sequence: TGTGCCAGCAGTTACTCGCTCTTCTGGAGCACAGATACGCAGTATTTT. It specifies CASSYSLFWSTDTQYF. J is TRBJ2-3 and V is TRBV6-5; D is undetermined. Germline V CDR1 and CDR2: MNHEY, SVGAGI. This CDR3 comprises 16 residues. V was trimmed by 0 bases and J by 0 bases, leaving 10 bases between them.

This clonotype occurred a few times. V gene TRBV28 combines with J gene TRBJ1-2; D unclear. CDR3 length equals 17 residues. CDR1 is MDHEN, CDR2 SYDVKM, per germline. Trimming cost V 9 bases and J 8 bases, with 31 bases left between them. Here the CDR3 DNA reads TGTGCCAGTTCCGCCGGAGCTCTCGGCCTAGCGCTAATGGGCTACACCTTC. This gives the protein CASSAGALGLALMGYTF.

Turning to this clonotype: It may be a read error: a sequence one base away is much more abundant. The chain carries TRBV5-1 and TRBJ2-5; 10 bases fit TRBD2. CDR3 length: 16 residues. The junction had 15 bases not matched to a gene; V was cut back by 2 bases and J by 11 bases. CDR1 is SGHRS and CDR2 is YFSETQ in the germline V gene. DNA of the CDR3: TGCGCCAGCAGCTTCTTAGCGGGGGGTCTCTACAATGAGCAGTACTTC. Translation gives CASSFLAGGLYNEQYF.

The chain combines TRBV7-9 with TRBJ2-7, with D perhaps TRBD2 (7 bases). V lost 5 bases, J lost 1 base, and 15 bases lay in between. The CDR3 spans 15 residues. CDR1 and CDR2 (germline): SEHNR, FQNEAQ (reference sequence). The chain's CDR3 is CASSSPRGGSYEQYF. The CDR3 bases are TGTGCCAGCAGCAGCCCGAGGGGGGGGTCCTACGAGCAGTACTTC.

This clonotype has more than one count but fewer than ten. This chain joins TRBV3-1 and TRBJ2-1, with TRBD2 matching 13 bases. This CDR3 comprises 16 residues. Trimming removed 3 bases from V and 4 bases from J; junction bases left unmatched: 3. Looked up from germline, CDR1 is LGHDT and CDR2 is YNNKEL (reference sequence). CDR3 sequence reads: CASSQTSGGLYNEQFF. The CDR3 DNA reads as TGTGCCAGCAGCCAGACTAGCGGGGGGTTATACAATGAGCAGTTCTTC.

This clonotype was recorded many times. CDR3 in DNA: TGCGCCAGCAGTTTGAATGTGGGGATAGATACGCAGTATTTT. Translated, it gives CASSLNVGIDTQYF. The genes are TRBV5-1 and TRBJ2-3; D gene ambiguous. This CDR3 spans 14 amino acids. The ends were cut back, 5 bases at V and 5 bases at J, with 15 bases in the middle. Germline loops: CDR1 SGHRS, CDR2 YFSETQ.

The chain employs TRBV6-1 and TRBJ2-1; D may correspond to TRBD1 or TRBD2 (5 bases each). The J call could be wrong; TRBJ2-7 is a better fit for the DNA end. Germline CDR1 and CDR2: MNHNS and SASEGT. This CDR3 comprises 14 residues. The CDR3 here is CASSAGARYNEQYF. In DNA, the CDR3 is TGTGCCAGCAGCGCCGGGGCTAGATACAATGAGCAGTACTTC.